This T cell receptor (beta chain) appears in the sequencing data of a study of cytomegalovirus exposure and HLA in healthy donors. Overall study context: A subsequent analysis stated that the 100 to 150 validation repertoires were run on the same platform as the 550 to 750 first-cohort repertoires.

Study outcomes and limitations: Altogether, some 160 TCR beta chains were recorded as cytomegalovirus-associated. Reports indicated that the classifier achieved high specificity and sensitivity in diagnosing cytomegalovirus status.

Here immunoSEQ multiplex PCR was the method, and the copy in TCRdb shows in-frame clones only, minus some. The repertoire consists of fewer than 75,000 clones, with about 93% occurring once and the leading ten covering approximately 2%. With respect to this clone: Its antigen is not known.

CDR1 and CDR2 from the germline V gene are LNHDA and SQIVND (reference sequence). The length of the CDR3 is 15 residues. V lost 5 bases and J 6 bases, leaving 17 bases between the germline ends. The TCR sequence derives from a woman between 18 and 29 years old in good health and CMV-seropositive. Specimen: PBMCs. The chain employs TRBV19 and TRBJ2-1; D might be TRBD1 (5 bases). The CDR3 bases are TGTGCCAGTAGTTCCCAAACCAGGGCCCCCAATGAGCAGTTCTTC. Amino acid sequence: CASSSQTRAPNEQFF.